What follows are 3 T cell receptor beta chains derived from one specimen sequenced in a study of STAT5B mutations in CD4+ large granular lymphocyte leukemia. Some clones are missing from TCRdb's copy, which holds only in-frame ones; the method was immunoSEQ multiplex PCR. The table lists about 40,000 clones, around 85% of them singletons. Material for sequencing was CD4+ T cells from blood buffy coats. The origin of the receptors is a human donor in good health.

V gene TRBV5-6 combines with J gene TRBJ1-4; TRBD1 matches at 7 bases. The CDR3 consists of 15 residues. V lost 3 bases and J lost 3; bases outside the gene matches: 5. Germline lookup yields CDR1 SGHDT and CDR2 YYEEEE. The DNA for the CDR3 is TGTGCCAGCAGCTCAAGACAGGGCCCTAATGAAAAACTGTTTTTT. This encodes CASSSRQGPNEKLFF.

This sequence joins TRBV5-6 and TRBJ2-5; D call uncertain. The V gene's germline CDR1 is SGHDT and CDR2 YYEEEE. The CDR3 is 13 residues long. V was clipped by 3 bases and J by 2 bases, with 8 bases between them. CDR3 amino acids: CASSSTYQETQYF. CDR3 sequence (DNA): TGTGCCAGCAGCTCGACCTATCAAGAGACCCAGTACTTC.

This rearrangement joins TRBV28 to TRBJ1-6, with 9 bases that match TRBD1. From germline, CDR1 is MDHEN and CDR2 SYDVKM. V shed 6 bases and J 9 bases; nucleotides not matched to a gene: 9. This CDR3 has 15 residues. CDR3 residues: CASSLPGQGFSPLHF. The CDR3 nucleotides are TGTGCCAGCAGCCTACCGGGACAGGGATTTTCACCCCTCCACTTT.